These 19 T cell receptor beta chains originate from one sample sequenced in a study of T cell responses to AZD1222 COVID-19 vaccine. Clones were sequenced by immunoSEQ multiplex PCR, and TCRdb holds only the in-frame ones, with some missing. The sample includes roughly 200,000 clones, approximately 95% of them seen just once. The sequencing here drew on peripheral blood, taken 28 days after the second dose of the MenACWY control vaccine. These receptors were collected from an adult who received the MenACWY meningococcal vaccine as a control.

The rearrangement joins TRBV2 to TRBJ1-1; D might be TRBD1 (6 bases). Germline V lookup: CDR1 SNHLY, CDR2 FYNNEI. This CDR3 comprises 14 residues. Trimming took off 3 bases at V and 0 bases at J, with 8 bases between the two ends. CDR3 DNA: TGTGCCAGCAGTGATCAGGGGCTGAACACTGAAGCTTTCTTT. Protein product: CASSDQGLNTEAFF.

The V and J genes are TRBV6-5 and TRBJ1-5; a weak D match, TRBD1 (6 bases). Germline-derived CDR1 and CDR2 are MNHEY and SVGAGI. Trimming cost V 8 bases and J 0 bases, with 14 bases left between them. This CDR3 has 15 amino acids. In DNA form, the CDR3 reads TGTGCCAGCGCACCGAGGGGGGATAGCAATCAGCCCCAGCATTTT. It encodes CASAPRGDSNQPQHF.

J is TRBJ1-5 and V is TRBV7-9; a weak D match, TRBD1 (6 bases). V lost 4 bases and J 0 bases, leaving 16 bases between the germline ends. Germline V gene sequence: CDR1 SEHNR, CDR2 FQNEAQ (reference sequence). The CDR3 consists of 17 residues. Here the CDR3 DNA reads TGTGCCAGCAGCTCCGAGGGGGGCCTGGGTAGCAATCAGCCCCAGCATTTT. Translating it yields CASSSEGGLGSNQPQHF.

The chain has TRBV11-1 and TRBJ1-1, with a possible D match to TRBD1 (5 bases). V was shortened by 10 bases and J by 0 bases, with 12 bases between the two germline ends. The CDR3 has 13 amino acids. Germline V gene sequence: CDR1 SGHAT, CDR2 FQDESV (reference sequence). CDR3 sequence: CATGPLLNTEAFF. CDR3 DNA: TGTGCCACGGGACCGCTACTGAACACTGAAGCTTTCTTT.

V and J are TRBV6-5 and TRBJ1-1; no clear D. This CDR3 region has 11 residues. Germline V CDR1 and CDR2: MNHEY, SVGAGI. V was trimmed by 7 bases and J by 6 bases, leaving 9 bases between them. The CDR3 spells CASIMGAEAFF. The CDR3, as DNA: TGTGCCAGCATTATGGGAGCTGAAGCTTTCTTT.

V is TRBV27 and J is TRBJ2-1; 7 bases match TRBD1. Unmatched junction bases numbered 4, after V lost 5 bases and J lost 3 bases. Germline V gene data show CDR1 as MNHEY and CDR2 as SMNVEV (reference sequence). The CDR3 sequence is 14 residues long. The DNA of the CDR3 is TGTGCCAGCAGTATCCCAGGGGGCTACAATGAGCAGTTCTTC. This translates into CASSIPGGYNEQFF.

The rearrangement uses TRBV6-4 and TRBJ1-6; the match to TRBD1 covers 8 bases. Germline lookup yields CDR1 MRHNA and CDR2 SNTAGT. This CDR3 is built from 13 residues. V shed 10 bases and J 8 bases; nucleotides not matched to a gene: 7. The CDR3 region is CATSGTGDSPLHF. The CDR3, as DNA: TGTGCCACCTCCGGGACAGGAGATTCACCCCTCCACTTT.

The rearrangement joins TRBV18 to TRBJ1-2; D ambiguous. Germline V gives CDR1 KGHSH, CDR2 LQKENI. CDR3 length: 12 amino acids. Trimming stripped 6 bases from V and 7 bases from J, with 12 bases between. DNA for the CDR3: TGTGCCAGCTCTCAGGACCAGGTTGGCTACACCTTC. This codes for CASSQDQVGYTF.

This sequence joins TRBV18 and TRBJ2-7, with 7 bases fitting TRBD1. This CDR3 has 15 residues. Looked up from germline, CDR1 is KGHSH and CDR2 is LQKENI. Trimming removed 6 bases from V and 0 bases from J; junction bases left unmatched: 8. This CDR3 reads CASSSDRRSSYEQYF. CDR3 DNA sequence: TGTGCCAGCTCGTCGGACAGGCGGAGCTCCTACGAGCAGTACTTC. Full variable domain (rest looked up from reference TRBV18 and TRBJ2-7): NAGVMQNPRHLVRRRGQEARLRCSPMKGHSHVYWYRQLPEEGLKFMVYLQKENIIDESGMPKERFSAEFPKEGPSILRIQQVVRGDSAAYFCASSSDRRSSYEQYFGPGTRLTVT.

The rearrangement links TRBV19 to TRBJ2-3; D remains unclear. Germline assignment: CDR1 LNHDA and CDR2 SQIVND (reference sequence). This CDR3 comprises 13 residues. V was cut by 1 base and J by 5 bases, with 7 bases left in between. The CDR3 loop is CASSIVNGDTQYF. The CDR3 DNA sequence: TGTGCCAGTAGTATAGTCAACGGAGATACGCAGTATTTT. Based on the CDR3 plus reference TRBV19 and TRBJ2-3, the full variable domain is DGGITQSPKYLFRKEGQNVTLSCEQNLNHDAMYWYRQDPGQGLRLIYYSQIVNDFQKGDIAEGYSVSREKKESFPLTVTSAQKNPTAFYLCASSIVNGDTQYFGPGTRLTVL.

The chain joins TRBV3-1 (or the pseudogene TRBV3-2) to TRBJ1-2; no definite D call. Per germline, CDR1 LGHDT and CDR2 YNNKEL (reference sequence). Trimming pared 1 base from V and 0 bases from J, leaving 6 bases between. The CDR3 has 14 amino acids. The CDR3 coding sequence is TGTGCCAGCAGCCAAGGGACCGCTAACTATGGCTACACCTTC. This translates into CASSQGTANYGYTF.

The CDR3 DNA sequence: TGTGCCAGCAGCCCTTGGGGACGGCAAGAAAAACTGTTTTTT. This translates into CASSPWGRQEKLFF. The chain couples TRBV7-9 to TRBJ1-4; D is possibly TRBD1 (5 bases). The ends were cut back, 5 bases at V and 8 bases at J, with 15 bases in the middle. This CDR3 has 14 amino acids. Germline-derived CDR1 and CDR2 are SEHNR and FQNEAQ (reference sequence).

DNA for the CDR3: TGCGCCAGCAGTGAGGGGAACACTGAAGCTTTCTTT. Its protein product is CASSEGNTEAFF. The V and J genes are TRBV10-1 and TRBJ1-1, with unresolved D. With 2 bases removed from V and 1 base from J, the gap between germline ends came to 2 bases. Germline V gives CDR1 WNHNN, CDR2 SYGVQD (reference sequence). CDR3 length equals 12 residues.

In the case of this clone: Other DNA sequences in this sample translate to the same CDR3. This chain connects TRBV15 to TRBJ2-5; D unresolved. V was shortened by 0 bases and J by 1 base, with 6 bases between the two germline ends. CDR3 length: 14 residues. Germline CDR1 is LNHNV and CDR2 is YYDKDF (reference sequence). For the CDR3, the DNA is TGTGCCACCAGCAGAGAACAGCCCCAAGAGACCCAGTACTTC. It translates to CATSREQPQETQYF.

The genes are TRBV6-5 and TRBJ1-1; 10 bases fit TRBD1. V shed 5 bases, J shed 5 bases, and the junction held 5 bases outside the gene matches. This CDR3 has 14 residues. Germline V gene data show CDR1 as MNHEY and CDR2 as SVGAGI. The DNA of the CDR3 is TGTGCCAGCAGTCGACAGGGGGCGTGGACTGAAGCTTTCTTT. Translating gives CASSRQGAWTEAFF.

The chain links TRBV2 to TRBJ1-5; unclear D gene. The CDR3 sequence is 14 residues long. V lost 7 bases and J 0 bases, leaving 10 bases between the germline ends. From germline, CDR1 is SNHLY and CDR2 FYNNEI. This chain's CDR3 is CASNPNYSNQPQHF. In DNA, the CDR3 is TGTGCCAGCAACCCAAATTATAGCAATCAGCCCCAGCATTTT.

CDR3 nucleotide sequence: TGTGCCAGCAGTGAGGGAGGGATGGCAGGAAACACCATATATTTT. Translating gives CASSEGGMAGNTIYF. The chain joins TRBV6-1 to TRBJ1-3; D not resolved. V lost 3 bases and J 4 bases, leaving 13 bases between the germline ends. CDR1 is MNHNS and CDR2 is SASEGT in the germline V gene. The CDR3 totals 15 residues.

A single count supports this clone. The rearrangement joins TRBV28 to TRBJ2-5; 8 nucleotides match TRBD2. J gave up 5 bases and V 6 bases, and 8 bases lay outside the gene matches. The CDR3 covers 14 residues. Germline assignment: CDR1 MDHEN and CDR2 SYDVKM. This CDR3 is CASSPGLAEETQYF. The CDR3 DNA is TGTGCCAGCAGCCCTGGACTAGCCGAGGAGACCCAGTACTTC.

The chain combines TRBV4-1 with TRBJ1-6; D is unclear. Germline V CDR1 and CDR2: MGHRA, YSYEKL. V was clipped by 5 bases and J by 9 bases, with 14 bases between them. This CDR3 region has 14 residues. CDR3 sequence (DNA): TGCGCCAGCAGCGACCGACCAGTGGGTTCACCCCTCCACTTT. As protein: CASSDRPVGSPLHF.